This paragraph covers one T cell receptor beta chain sequence. Patients who had autoimmune disease history or got systemic immunosuppression were left out. The sample is drawn from a study of OX40 agonist ivuxolimab in advanced cancers. Study background: At doses from 0.01 to 10 mg/kg, patients were given intravenous ivuxolimab every 2 weeks. Patients undergoing dose escalation presented with hepatocellular carcinoma, melanoma, renal cell or head and neck cancer.

Profiled with immunoSEQ multiplex PCR; TCRdb holds only in-frame clones, not every one. The sample shows about 50,000 clones, over 90% of them seen only once. This receptor was identified in an adult with an advanced solid tumor such as melanoma, head and neck, liver or kidney cancer. The sequenced sample was CD4+ or CD8+ T cells sorted from blood, obtained in a trial of the OX40 agonist ivuxolimab.

CDR3 sequence: CASSLQGWTEAFF. The CDR3 DNA is TGTGCCAGCAGCTTACAGGGGTGGACTGAAGCTTTCTTT. V and J are TRBV27 and TRBJ1-1; 7 nucleotides line up with TRBD1. V was clipped by 6 bases and J by 5 bases; unmatched bases: 6. The CDR3 has 13 amino acids. The germline gives CDR1 MNHEY, CDR2 SMNVEV (reference sequence).